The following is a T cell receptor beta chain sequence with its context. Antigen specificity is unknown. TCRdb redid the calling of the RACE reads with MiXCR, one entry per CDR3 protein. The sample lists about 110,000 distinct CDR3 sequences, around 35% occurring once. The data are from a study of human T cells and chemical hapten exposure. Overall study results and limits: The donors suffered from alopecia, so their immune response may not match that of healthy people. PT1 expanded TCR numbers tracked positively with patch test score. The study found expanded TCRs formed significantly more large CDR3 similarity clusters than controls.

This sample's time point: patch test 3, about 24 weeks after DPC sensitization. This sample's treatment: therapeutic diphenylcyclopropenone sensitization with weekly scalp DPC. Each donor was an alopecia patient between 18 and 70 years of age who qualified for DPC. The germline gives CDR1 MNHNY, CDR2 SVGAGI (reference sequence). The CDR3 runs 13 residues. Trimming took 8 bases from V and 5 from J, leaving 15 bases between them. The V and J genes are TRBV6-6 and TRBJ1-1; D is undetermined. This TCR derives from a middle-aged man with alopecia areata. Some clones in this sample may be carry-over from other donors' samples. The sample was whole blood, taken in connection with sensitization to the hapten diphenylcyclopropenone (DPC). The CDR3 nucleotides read TGTGCCAGCCTGGCCTCGACGATTACTGAAGCTTTCTTT. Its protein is CASLASTITEAFF.